This T cell receptor beta chain was profiled in a study of memory CD4+ T cells and cytomegalovirus serostatus. As for the study in general: Healthy Belgian adult donors included fewer than 10 CMV-positive and some 23 CMV-negative people. Study results and limitations: The CMV-associated TCR signature appears largely within the CD4+ memory repertoire.

To note about this clone: Antigen unknown.

V lost 5 bases to trimming and J lost 2 bases; unmatched junction nucleotides: 5. CDR1 and CDR2 from the germline V gene are LNHDA and SQIVND (reference sequence). The CDR3 runs to 15 residues. Single viable CD3+CD4+CD8-CD45RO+ cells were sorted as the memory CD4+ T cells. The protocol was immunoSEQ multiplex PCR, while the TCRdb copy is restricted to in-frame clones and leaves out a portion. Among about 42,000 clones listed, around 80% were seen once. Material for sequencing was memory CD4+ T cells from blood. V gene TRBV19 combines with J gene TRBJ1-2; 10 positions agree with TRBD1. The TCR was taken from an adult in good health and CMV-seronegative. CDR3 sequence: CASSGGTGANYGYTF. The CDR3 DNA sequence: TGTGCCAGTAGTGGTGGGACAGGGGCAAACTATGGCTACACCTTC. Full variable domain (missing parts from reference TRBV19 and TRBJ1-2): DGGITQSPKYLFRKEGQNVTLSCEQNLNHDAMYWYRQDPGQGLRLIYYSQIVNDFQKGDIAEGYSVSREKKESFPLTVTSAQKNPTAFYLCASSGGTGANYGYTFGSGTRLTVV.